The subject of this entry is one T cell receptor (beta chain). The identical CDR3 is also encoded by other nucleotide sequences in the sample. Measured with immunoSEQ multiplex PCR; TCRdb has only the in-frame clones, and not every one. Found here are 55,000 to 85,000 clones, 80% to 95% of them singletons; the top ten hold around 7.3%. The data were taken from a study of OX40 agonist ivuxolimab in advanced cancers. The CDR3 loop spans 13 amino acids. CDR1 and CDR2 (germline): LNHDA, SQIVND (reference sequence). V lost 3 bases and J lost 2, with 7 bases in between. The source is an adult with an advanced solid tumor such as melanoma, head and neck, liver or kidney cancer. The sequences come from CD4+ or CD8+ T cells sorted from blood, collected in a trial of the OX40 agonist ivuxolimab. The rearrangement joins TRBV19 to TRBJ1-1; D is undetermined. The CDR3 spells CASSIGVNTEAFF. Here the CDR3 DNA reads TGTGCCAGTAGTATTGGGGTAAACACTGAAGCTTTCTTT.